The 3 T cell receptor beta chains listed next were all sequenced from one sample in a study of T-cell memory formation after mild COVID-19. TCRdb used MiXCR to reprocess the 5' RACE reads, holding one entry per CDR3 protein. The sample includes over 300,000 distinct CDR3 sequences, 20% to 25% seen only once; the top ten take 21%. What was sequenced was PBMCs or a T cell subset sorted from them (not recorded which). These TCRs come from a man younger than 35 who had mild COVID-19 (a few samples of this study predate the infection). Cell type and time point are not known.

This clonotype was detected only a few times. V is TRBV12-3 or TRBV12-4 and J is TRBJ2-1; 8 bases fit TRBD2. The CDR3 has 14 amino acids. Germline trimming cut 3 bases from V and 8 bases from J; bases unmatched to any gene: 6. The DNA for the CDR3 is TGTGCCAGCAGTTTCGAGCGGGGGAGCGATGAGCAGTTCTTC. Translation gives CASSFERGSDEQFF.

This sequence joins TRBV12-3 or TRBV12-4 and TRBJ1-6, with TRBD1 matching over 7 bases. This CDR3 is 14 amino acids long. Trimming took 4 bases from V and 7 from J; bases not matched to a gene: 4. The chain's CDR3 is CASSYGTENSPLHF. The CDR3 DNA sequence: TGTGCCAGCAGTTATGGGACAGAGAATTCACCCCTCCACTTT.

The V and J genes are TRBV4-1 and TRBJ1-2, with D uncertain. Between the trimmed V and J ends, which lost 1 base and 4 bases, there was a span of 7 bases. The CDR3 sequence is 13 residues long. The germline V gene has CDR1 MGHRA and CDR2 YSYEKL. This CDR3 reads CASSQGTSYGYTF. The CDR3 nucleotides read TGCGCCAGCAGCCAAGGGACGAGCTATGGCTACACCTTC.